Below, one T cell receptor (beta chain) is given with its context. The CDR3 has 17 amino acids. Germline V gene sequence: CDR1 LNHDA, CDR2 SQIVND (reference sequence). The V gene end was trimmed by 7 bases and the J gene end by 4 bases; junction bases not matched to a gene: 12. The data are from a study of blood T cell repertoires in COVID-19. Overall study: COVID-19 samples from acute and convalescent phases originated in the United States, Italy and Spain. PBMCs, B-cell-depleted T cells, or T cells were the source of the cDNA or gDNA that made up the material.

Original handling: Nucleated cell number was recorded as an estimate derived from reference gene primer amplification. Here immunoSEQ multiplex PCR was the method, and the copy in TCRdb shows in-frame clones only, minus some. V, J and clone size are taken as reported in that table, and D and trimming were inferred from the DNA itself. Counted here are about 150,000 clones, roughly 84% occurring once; the ten biggest clones make up about 10%. The TCR sequence derives from a woman aged 80 or over with active or convalescent COVID-19. The sequencing sample was made of peripheral blood. J is TRBJ2-1 and V is TRBV19; 11 nucleotides align to TRBD2. The CDR3 reads CASIPGPGLAAYNEQFF. The CDR3 region has the DNA TGTGCCAGTATCCCTGGACCGGGACTAGCGGCTTACAATGAGCAGTTCTTC.